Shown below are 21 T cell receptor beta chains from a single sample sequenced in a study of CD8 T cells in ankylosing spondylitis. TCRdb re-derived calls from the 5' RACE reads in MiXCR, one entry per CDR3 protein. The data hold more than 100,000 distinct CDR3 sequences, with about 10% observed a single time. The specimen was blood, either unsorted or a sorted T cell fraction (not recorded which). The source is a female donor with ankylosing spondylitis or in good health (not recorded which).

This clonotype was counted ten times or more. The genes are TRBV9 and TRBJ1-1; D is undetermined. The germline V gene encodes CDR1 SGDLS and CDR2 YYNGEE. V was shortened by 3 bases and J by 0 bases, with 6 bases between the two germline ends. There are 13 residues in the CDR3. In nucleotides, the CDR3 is TGTGCCAGCAGCGCCCAGGTGAACACTGAAGCTTTCTTT. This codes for CASSAQVNTEAFF.

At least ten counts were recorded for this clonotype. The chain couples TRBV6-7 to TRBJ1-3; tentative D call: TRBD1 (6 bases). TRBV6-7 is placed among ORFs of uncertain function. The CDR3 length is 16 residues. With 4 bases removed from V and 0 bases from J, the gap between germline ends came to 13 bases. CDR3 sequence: CASSSRTASSGNTIYF. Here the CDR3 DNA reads TGTGCCAGCAGTTCCAGGACAGCGAGCTCTGGAAACACCATATATTTT.

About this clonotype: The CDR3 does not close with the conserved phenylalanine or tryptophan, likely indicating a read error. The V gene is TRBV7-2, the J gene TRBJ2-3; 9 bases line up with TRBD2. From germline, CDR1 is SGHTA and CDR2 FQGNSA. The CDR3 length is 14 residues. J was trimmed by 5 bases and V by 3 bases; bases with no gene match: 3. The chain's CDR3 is CASSLGLAGDTQYY. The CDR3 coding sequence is TGTGCCAGCAGCTTGGGACTAGCAGGAGATACGCAGTATTAT.

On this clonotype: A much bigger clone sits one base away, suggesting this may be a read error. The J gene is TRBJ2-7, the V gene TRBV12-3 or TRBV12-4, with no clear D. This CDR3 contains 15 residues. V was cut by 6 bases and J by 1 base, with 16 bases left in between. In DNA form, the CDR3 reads TGTGCCAGCAGCCCGGACCAACACGCATCCTACGAGCAGTACTTC. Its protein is CASSPDQHASYEQYF.

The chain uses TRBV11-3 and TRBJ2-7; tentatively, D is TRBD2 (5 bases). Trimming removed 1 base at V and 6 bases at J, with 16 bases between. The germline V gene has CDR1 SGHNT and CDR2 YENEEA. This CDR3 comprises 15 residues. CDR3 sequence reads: CASSLGSWTDCEQYF. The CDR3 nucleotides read TGTGCCAGCAGCTTAGGCAGTTGGACGGACTGCGAGCAGTACTTC.

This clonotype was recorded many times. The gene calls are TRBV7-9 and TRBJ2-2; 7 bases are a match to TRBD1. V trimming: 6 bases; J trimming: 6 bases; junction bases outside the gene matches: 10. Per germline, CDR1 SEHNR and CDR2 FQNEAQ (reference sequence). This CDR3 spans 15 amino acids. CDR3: CASRLTGDDAGELFF. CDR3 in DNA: TGTGCCAGCAGACTCACAGGGGACGACGCCGGGGAGCTGTTTTTT.

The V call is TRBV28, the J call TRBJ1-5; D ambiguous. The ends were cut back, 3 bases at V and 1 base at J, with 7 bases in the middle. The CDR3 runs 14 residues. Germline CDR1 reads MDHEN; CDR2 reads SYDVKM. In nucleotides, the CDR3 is TGTGCCAGCAGTTTCCCAGCAAGCAATCAGCCCCAGCATTTT. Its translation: CASSFPASNQPQHF.

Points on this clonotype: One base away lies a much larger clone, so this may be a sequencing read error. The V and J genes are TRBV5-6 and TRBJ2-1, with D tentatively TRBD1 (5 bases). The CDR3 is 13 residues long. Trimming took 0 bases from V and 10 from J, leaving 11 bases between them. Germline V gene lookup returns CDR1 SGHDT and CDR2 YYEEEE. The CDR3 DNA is TGTGCCAGCAGCTTGGTTCGGTGGGGCGAGCAGTTCTTC. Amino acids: CASSLVRWGEQFF.

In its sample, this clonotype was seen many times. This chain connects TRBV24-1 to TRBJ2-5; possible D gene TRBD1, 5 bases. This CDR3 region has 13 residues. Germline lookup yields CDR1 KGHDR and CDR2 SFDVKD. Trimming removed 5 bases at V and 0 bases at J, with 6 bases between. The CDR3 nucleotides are TGTGCCACCAGTGGGGGCCACCAAGAGACCCAGTACTTC. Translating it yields CATSGGHQETQYF.

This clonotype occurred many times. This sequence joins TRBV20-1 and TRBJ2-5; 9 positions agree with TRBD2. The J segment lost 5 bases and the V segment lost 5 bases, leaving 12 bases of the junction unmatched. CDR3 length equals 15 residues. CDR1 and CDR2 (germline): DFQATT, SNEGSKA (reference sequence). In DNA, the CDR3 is TGCAGTGCTCAACCGGATCTAGCGGGAAGTGAGACCCAGTACTTC. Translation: CSAQPDLAGSETQYF.

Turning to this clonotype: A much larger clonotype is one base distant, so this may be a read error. The CDR3, as DNA: TGTGCCAGCAGCCCGTACATGGGGGGGAGGTCCTACAATGAGCAGCTCTTC. Amino acid sequence: CASSPYMGGRSYNEQLF. The rearrangement joins TRBV7-2 to TRBJ2-1, with 7 bases lining up with TRBD2. This CDR3 is built from 17 residues. Germline V gives CDR1 SGHTA, CDR2 FQGNSA.

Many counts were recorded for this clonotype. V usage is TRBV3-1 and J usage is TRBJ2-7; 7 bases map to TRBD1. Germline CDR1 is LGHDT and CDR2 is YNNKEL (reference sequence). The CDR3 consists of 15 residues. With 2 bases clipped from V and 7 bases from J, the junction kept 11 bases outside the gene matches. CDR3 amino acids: CASSQHTGALGEQYF. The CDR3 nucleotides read TGTGCCAGCAGCCAACACACAGGGGCGTTGGGTGAGCAGTACTTC.

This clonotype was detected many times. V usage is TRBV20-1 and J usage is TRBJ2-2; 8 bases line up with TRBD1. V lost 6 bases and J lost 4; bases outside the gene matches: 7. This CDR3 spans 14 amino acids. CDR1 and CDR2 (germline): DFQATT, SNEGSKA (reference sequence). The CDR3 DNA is TGCAGTGCAAGTCAGGGGGCTGGCACCGGGGAGCTGTTTTTT. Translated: CSASQGAGTGELFF.

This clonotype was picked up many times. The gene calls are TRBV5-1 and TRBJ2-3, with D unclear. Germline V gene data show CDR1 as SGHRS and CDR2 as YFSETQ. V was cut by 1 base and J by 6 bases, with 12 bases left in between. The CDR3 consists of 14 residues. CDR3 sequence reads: CASSLQRPTDTQYF. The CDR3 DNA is TGCGCCAGCAGCTTGCAACGACCGACTGATACGCAGTATTTT.

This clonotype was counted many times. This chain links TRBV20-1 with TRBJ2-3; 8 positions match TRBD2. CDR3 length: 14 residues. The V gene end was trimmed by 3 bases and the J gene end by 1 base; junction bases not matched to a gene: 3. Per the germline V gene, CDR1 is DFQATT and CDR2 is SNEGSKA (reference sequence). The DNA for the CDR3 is TGCAGTGCTAGCGGCGGGGGGCGCACAGATACGCAGTATTTT. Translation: CSASGGGRTDTQYF.

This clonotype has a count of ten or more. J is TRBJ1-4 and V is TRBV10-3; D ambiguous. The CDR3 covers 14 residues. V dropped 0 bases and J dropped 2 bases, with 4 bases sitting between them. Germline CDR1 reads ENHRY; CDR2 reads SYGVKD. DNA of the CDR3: TGTGCCATCAGTGAGTCGGGCACTAATGAAAAACTGTTTTTT. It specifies CAISESGTNEKLFF.

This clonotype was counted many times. CDR3 in DNA: TGCAGTGCTAGAGATTTGGGGGCAGGAGATCTTTATGGCTACACCTTC. The encoded protein is CSARDLGAGDLYGYTF. This chain joins TRBV20-1 and TRBJ1-2, with a weak D call TRBD1 (6 bases). Per the germline V gene, CDR1 is DFQATT and CDR2 is SNEGSKA (reference sequence). Trimming took 0 bases from V and 5 from J, leaving 19 bases between them. CDR3 length equals 16 residues.

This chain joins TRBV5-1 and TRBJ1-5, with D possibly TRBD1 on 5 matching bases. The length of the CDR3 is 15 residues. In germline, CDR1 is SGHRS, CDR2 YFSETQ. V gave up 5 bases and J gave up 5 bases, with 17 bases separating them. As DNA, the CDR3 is TGCGCCAGCAGGGTGGGGCCCATGGAACATCAGCCCCAGCATTTT. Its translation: CASRVGPMEHQPQHF.

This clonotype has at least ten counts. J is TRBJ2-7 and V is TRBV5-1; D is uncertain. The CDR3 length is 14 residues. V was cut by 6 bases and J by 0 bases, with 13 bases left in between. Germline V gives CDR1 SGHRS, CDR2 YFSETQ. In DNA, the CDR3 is TGCGCCAGCATGCCGCGAATAAACTCCTACGAGCAGTACTTC. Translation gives CASMPRINSYEQYF.

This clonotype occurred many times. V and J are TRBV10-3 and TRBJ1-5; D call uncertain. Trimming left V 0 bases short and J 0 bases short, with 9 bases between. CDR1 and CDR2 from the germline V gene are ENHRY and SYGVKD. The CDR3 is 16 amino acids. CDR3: CAISESIWGSNQPQHF. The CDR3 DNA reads TGTGCCATCAGTGAGTCGATCTGGGGTAGCAATCAGCCCCAGCATTTT.

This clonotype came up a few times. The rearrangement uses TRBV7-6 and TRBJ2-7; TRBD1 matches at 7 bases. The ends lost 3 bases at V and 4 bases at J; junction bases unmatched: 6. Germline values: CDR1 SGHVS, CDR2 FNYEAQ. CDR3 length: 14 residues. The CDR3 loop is CASSFPGQPYEQYF. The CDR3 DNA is TGTGCCAGCAGCTTCCCGGGACAGCCTTACGAGCAGTACTTC.